This TCR beta chain originates from a study of T cells in Graves' hyperthyroidism and ophthalmopathy. The CDR3 regions of TCR beta were amplified from RNA transcripts. TCR CDR3 regions were first amplified by RT-PCR with HTBI primers. MiXCR, run by TCRdb on the multiplex PCR reads, gives a single entry per CDR3 protein. The sample records roughly 510,000 distinct CDR3 sequences, less than 25% being singletons. The CDR3 contains 15 residues. V lost 3 bases to trimming and J lost 5 bases; unmatched junction nucleotides: 7. CDR1 is MNHNS, CDR2 SASEGT, per germline. The chain uses TRBV6-1 and TRBJ1-1, with 9 bases aligning to TRBD1. This clonotype was sampled from a young man with Graves' hyperthyroidism. The sequenced sample was blood. CDR3 in amino acids: CASSDTHRGQTEAFF. The CDR3 DNA is TGTGCCAGCAGTGATACCCACAGGGGGCAAACTGAAGCTTTCTTT.